The sequence of this TCR beta chain was determined in a study of T-cell memory formation after mild COVID-19. Regarding the study as a whole: Later expanders leaned toward CD4+, whereas clones contracting from day 15 to 85 were balanced CD4/CD8. Shrinking CD4+ clones resided mostly in CM and EM, and CD8+ ones in EMRA.

Turning to this clonotype: What it binds is not known.

The authors produced TCR alpha and TCR beta cDNA libraries with sample barcodes and UMIs by 5'RACE using constant-segment primers. TCRdb called the 5' RACE reads again in MiXCR, with one record for every CDR3 protein. The profile covers 100,000 or so distinct CDR3 sequences, with roughly 10% appearing a single time and about 40% taken by the ten largest. In germline, CDR1 is DFQATT, CDR2 SNEGSKA (reference sequence). This CDR3 contains 17 residues. Deletions cut 3 bases from V and 0 bases from J, with 15 bases between. Sequenced: PBMCs or a T cell subset sorted from them (not recorded which). The sequence was collected from a man aged 18 to 30 who had mild COVID-19 (a few samples of this study predate the infection). Cell type and time point are not known. The gene calls are TRBV20-1 and TRBJ2-6; the D gene is possibly TRBD1 (6 bases). The CDR3: CSASSGHSSSGANVLTF. CDR3 nucleotide sequence: TGCAGTGCTAGTTCGGGACATTCGTCCTCTGGGGCCAACGTCCTGACTTTC.